The 8 T cell receptor beta chains below all came from one sample that was sequenced in a study of cytomegalovirus exposure and HLA in healthy donors. The PCR contained 60 Vbeta and 13 Jbeta primers. TCRdb's table, derived via immunoSEQ multiplex PCR, lists solely in-frame clones and lacks some. Of some 54,000 clones in the sample, around 81% are singletons; the top ten hold 6%. The sequenced sample consisted of PBMCs. The receptors derive from a male donor in good health and CMV-seronegative.

The V gene is TRBV20-1, the J gene TRBJ2-7; D call uncertain. CDR3 length: 11 residues. Germline loops: CDR1 DFQATT, CDR2 SNEGSKA (reference sequence). Trimming pared 6 bases from V and 1 base from J, leaving 7 bases between. CDR3 region: CSASTSYEQYF. Written as DNA, the CDR3 is TGCAGTGCGTCAACTTCCTACGAGCAGTACTTC.

This clone was recorded once. No conserved phenylalanine or tryptophan ends this CDR3, so it is likely a read error. The V and J genes are TRBV5-4 and TRBJ2-7; maybe TRBD1 (5 bases). The CDR3 runs 12 residues. Germline lookup yields CDR1 SGHNT and CDR2 YYREEE (reference sequence). Trimming removed 3 bases at V and 3 bases at J, with 7 bases between. CDR3 loop: CASSYRGYEQYL. The CDR3 nucleotides are TGTGCCAGCAGCTATAGGGGCTACGAGCAGTACCTC.

The chain links TRBV10-3 to TRBJ2-7, with D tentatively TRBD1 (5 bases). This CDR3 is built from 13 residues. CDR1 is ENHRY and CDR2 is SYGVKD in the germline V gene. Between the trimmed V and J ends, which lost 2 bases and 4 bases, there was a span of 9 bases. The CDR3 bases are TGTGCCATCAGTGAGGACAGCATATACGAGCAGTACTTC. Translated, it gives CAISEDSIYEQYF.

CDR3 nucleotide sequence: TGTGCCAGCAGCCAAGATTATTTACGGCCCGGGACAGGGGGCTACACCTTC. It codes for CASSQDYLRPGTGGYTF. The chain links TRBV14 to TRBJ1-2; 9 positions match TRBD1. Trimming removed 0 bases from V and 8 bases from J; junction bases left unmatched: 13. The CDR3 is 17 residues long. The germline V gene has CDR1 SGHDN and CDR2 FVKESK. Full variable domain (outside the CDR3, taken from reference TRBV14 and TRBJ1-2): EAGVTQFPSHSVIEKGQTVTLRCDPISGHDNLYWYRRVMGKEIKFLLHFVKESKQDESGMPNNRFLAERTGGTYSTLKVQPAELEDSGVYFCASSQDYLRPGTGGYTFGSGTRLTVV.

The rearrangement joins TRBV5-1 to TRBJ1-2; D is unclear. V lost 0 bases and J lost 2, with 5 bases in between. Looked up from germline, CDR1 is SGHRS and CDR2 is YFSETQ. The CDR3 is made up of 13 amino acids. CDR3 sequence reads: CASSLASNYGYTF. The CDR3 nucleotides are TGCGCCAGCAGCTTGGCCTCCAACTATGGCTACACCTTC.

This clone showed up just a few times. The genes are TRBV4-1 and TRBJ1-2; 8 nucleotides align to TRBD1. After removal of 1 base from V and 7 bases from J, the junction contained 8 bases not matched to a gene. CDR1 is MGHRA, CDR2 YSYEKL, per germline. The CDR3 extends over 15 amino acids. The CDR3 coding sequence is TGCGCCAGCAGCCAAGTCGGACAGGGAGGGTTTGGCTACACCTTC. It yields the protein CASSQVGQGGFGYTF.

The chain recombines TRBV5-4 with TRBJ2-7; D might be TRBD1 (5 bases). The CDR3 has 15 residues. The V end was cut by 2 bases, the J end by 5 bases, with 17 bases between. Germline CDR1 SGHNT, CDR2 YYREEE (reference sequence). The DNA of the CDR3 is TGTGCCAGCAGCTTTCACCAGGGCCCTCGGGACGAGCAGTACTTC. Translation gives CASSFHQGPRDEQYF.

The V gene is TRBV5-1, the J gene TRBJ1-4; D not resolved. The CDR3 is made up of 15 amino acids. V was shortened by 0 bases and J by 8 bases, with 14 bases between the two germline ends. CDR1 SGHRS and CDR2 YFSETQ come from the germline V gene. CDR3 residues: CASSLEREANEKLFF. The CDR3 nucleotides read TGCGCCAGCAGCTTGGAGAGGGAAGCAAACGAAAAACTGTTTTTT.